The 7 T cell receptor beta chains below come from one sample, sequenced in a study of post-analysis software for immune sequencing data. General study results and limits: Among five TRBV segments more frequent in patients than controls were TRBV5-6, TRBV5-1 and TRBV20-1.

Sequencing libraries made from TCR beta cDNA carried unique molecular identifiers. MiXCR, applied by TCRdb to the PCR reads, yields one record per CDR3 protein. Among fewer than 850,000 distinct CDR3 sequences listed, just under 30% were seen once. These receptors lack a known antigen. The sequencing input was blood. These receptors all come from a girl aged 5-17 years with multiple sclerosis.

This clonotype was recorded a few times. The CDR3 region is CASSLGRGHNEQFF. The CDR3 DNA sequence: TGTGCCAGCAGCTTGGGTAGGGGCCACAATGAGCAGTTCTTC. The rearrangement links TRBV7-8 to TRBJ2-1; TRBD1 is a possible D gene (5 bases). The CDR3 has 14 residues. Trimming took off 3 bases at V and 5 bases at J, with 11 bases between the two ends. Germline V gene sequence: CDR1 SGHVS, CDR2 FQNEAQ. The full variable domain, rest sourced from reference TRBV7-8 and TRBJ2-1, is GAGVSQSPRYKVAKRGQDVALRCDPISGHVSLFWYQQALGQGPEFLTYFQNEAQLDKSGLPSDRFFAERPEGSVSTLKIQRTQQEDSAVYLCASSLGRGHNEQFFGPGTRLTVL.

This clonotype showed up just a few times. This chain uses TRBV20-1 with TRBJ2-3; TRBD2 matches 11 bases. The CDR3 runs to 16 residues. The germline V gene encodes CDR1 DFQATT and CDR2 SNEGSKA (reference sequence). Trimming cost V 2 bases and J 0 bases; bases outside gene matches: 4. Written as DNA, the CDR3 is TGCAGTGCTAGATCCGGGACTAGCGGTAGCACAGATACGCAGTATTTT. Encoded protein: CSARSGTSGSTDTQYF.

Turning to this clonotype: At one boundary the junction diverges from the germline segment, which might be a read error. The J gene is TRBJ1-5, the V gene TRBV18; D remains ambiguous. The CDR3 sequence is 17 residues long. The V gene's germline CDR1 is KGHSH and CDR2 LQKENI. CDR3 sequence reads: CASSPRLGVDGNQPRHF. The CDR3 bases are TGTGCCAGCTCACCACGACTCGGGGTAGATGGCAATCAGCCCCGGCATTTT.

This clonotype was seen a handful of times. V gene TRBV6-5 combines with J gene TRBJ2-5, with a tentative D call TRBD2 (6 bases). The V gene lost 1 base and the J gene lost 4 bases, with 10 bases spanning the gap. This CDR3 is built from 14 residues. Germline V gene lookup returns CDR1 MNHEY and CDR2 SVGAGI. CDR3 in DNA: TGTGCCAGCAGTTACTTGGGGGGAGGAGAGACCCAGTACTTC. Encoded protein: CASSYLGGGETQYF.

The chain links TRBV20-1 to TRBJ1-2, with D uncertain. The CDR3 length is 13 residues. The germline CDR1 and CDR2 sequences are DFQATT and SNEGSKA (reference sequence). Trimming removed 0 bases at V and 7 bases at J, with 12 bases between. The CDR3 reads CSARELGGLGYTF. The CDR3 DNA sequence: TGCAGTGCTAGAGAGTTGGGAGGACTTGGCTACACCTTC.

This clonotype has a handful of counts. The rearrangement joins TRBV9 to TRBJ2-6; D is possibly TRBD2 (5 bases). V dropped 2 bases and J dropped 0 bases, with 6 bases sitting between them. CDR3 length equals 15 residues. Germline V lookup: CDR1 SGDLS, CDR2 YYNGEE. The DNA for the CDR3 is TGTGCCAGCAGCGTTGGGAGCTCTGGGGCCAACGTCCTGACTTTC. This gives the protein CASSVGSSGANVLTF.

The count of this clonotype is one. The chain employs TRBV20-1 and TRBJ2-5; 8 bases match TRBD2. CDR1 DFQATT and CDR2 SNEGSKA come from the germline V gene (reference sequence). The V and J ends lost 1 base and 11 bases, in that order; junction bases with no gene match: 15. The length of the CDR3 is 15 residues. The CDR3 coding sequence is TGCAGTGCTAGAGGACAGCGGGAGTATAGAAATGAGCAGTACTTC. This encodes CSARGQREYRNEQYF.